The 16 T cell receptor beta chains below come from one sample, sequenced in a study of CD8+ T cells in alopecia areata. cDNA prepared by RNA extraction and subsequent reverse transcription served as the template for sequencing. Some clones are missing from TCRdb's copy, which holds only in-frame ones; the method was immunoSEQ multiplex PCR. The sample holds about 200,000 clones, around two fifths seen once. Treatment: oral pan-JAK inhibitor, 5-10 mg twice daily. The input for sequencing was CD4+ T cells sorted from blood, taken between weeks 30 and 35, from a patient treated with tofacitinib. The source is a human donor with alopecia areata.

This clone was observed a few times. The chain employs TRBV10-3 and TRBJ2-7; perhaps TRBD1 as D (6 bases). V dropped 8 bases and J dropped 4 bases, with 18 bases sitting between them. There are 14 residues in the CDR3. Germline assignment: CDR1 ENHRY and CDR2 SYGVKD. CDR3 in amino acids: CAIGQSGVGYEQYF. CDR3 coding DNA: TGTGCCATCGGACAGTCTGGAGTGGGGTACGAGCAGTACTTC.

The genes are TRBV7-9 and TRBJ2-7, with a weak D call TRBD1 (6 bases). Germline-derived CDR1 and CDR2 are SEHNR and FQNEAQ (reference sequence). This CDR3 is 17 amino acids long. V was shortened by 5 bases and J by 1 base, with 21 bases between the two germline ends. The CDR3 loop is CASSAGLQGRKSYEQYF. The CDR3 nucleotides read TGTGCCAGCAGCGCCGGACTCCAGGGGAGAAAGTCCTACGAGCAGTACTTC.

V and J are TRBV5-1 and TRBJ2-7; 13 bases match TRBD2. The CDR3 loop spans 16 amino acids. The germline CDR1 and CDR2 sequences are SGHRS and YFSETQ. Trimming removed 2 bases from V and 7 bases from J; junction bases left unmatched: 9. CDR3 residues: CASSFGLAGALGEQYF. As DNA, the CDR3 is TGCGCCAGCAGCTTCGGACTAGCGGGGGCTCTGGGGGAGCAGTACTTC.

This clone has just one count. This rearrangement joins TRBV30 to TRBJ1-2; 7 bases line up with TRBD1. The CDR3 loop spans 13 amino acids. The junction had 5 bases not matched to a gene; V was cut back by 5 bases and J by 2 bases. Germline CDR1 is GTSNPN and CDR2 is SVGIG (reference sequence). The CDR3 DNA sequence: TGTGCCTGGGTGGGACAGTTGAACTATGGCTACACCTTC. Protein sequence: CAWVGQLNYGYTF.

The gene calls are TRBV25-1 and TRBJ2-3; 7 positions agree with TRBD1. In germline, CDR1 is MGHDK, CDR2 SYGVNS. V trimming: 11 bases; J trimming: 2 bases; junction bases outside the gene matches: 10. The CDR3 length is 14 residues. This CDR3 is CASKGAKYTDTQYF. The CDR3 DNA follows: TGTGCCTCCAAGGGGGCGAAATACACAGATACGCAGTATTTT.

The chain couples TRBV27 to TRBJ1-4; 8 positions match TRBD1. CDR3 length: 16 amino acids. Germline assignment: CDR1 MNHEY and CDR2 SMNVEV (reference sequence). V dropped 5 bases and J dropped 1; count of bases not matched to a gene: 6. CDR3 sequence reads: CASSTRTGRTNEKLFF. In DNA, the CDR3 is TGTGCCAGCAGTACTCGGACAGGGAGAACTAATGAAAAACTGTTTTTT.

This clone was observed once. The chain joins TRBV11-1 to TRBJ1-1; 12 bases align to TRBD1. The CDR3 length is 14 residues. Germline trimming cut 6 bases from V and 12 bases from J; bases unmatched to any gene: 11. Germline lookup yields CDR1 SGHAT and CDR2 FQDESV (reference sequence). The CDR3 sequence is CASRPMGTGGASFF. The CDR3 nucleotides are TGTGCCAGCAGGCCCATGGGGACAGGGGGCGCATCTTTCTTT. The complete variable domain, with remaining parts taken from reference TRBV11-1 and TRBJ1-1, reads EAEVAQSPRYKITEKSQAVAFWCDPISGHATLYWYRQILGQGPELLVQFQDESVVDDSQLPKDRFSAERLKGVDSTLKIQPAELGDSAMYLCASRPMGTGGASFFGQGTRLTVV.

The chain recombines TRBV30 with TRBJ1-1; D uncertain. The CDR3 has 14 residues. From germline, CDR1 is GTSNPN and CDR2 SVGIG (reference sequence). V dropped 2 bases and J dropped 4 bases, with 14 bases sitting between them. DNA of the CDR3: TGTGCCTGGAGTACTATCGCACGGGGCACTGAAGCTTTCTTT. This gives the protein CAWSTIARGTEAFF.

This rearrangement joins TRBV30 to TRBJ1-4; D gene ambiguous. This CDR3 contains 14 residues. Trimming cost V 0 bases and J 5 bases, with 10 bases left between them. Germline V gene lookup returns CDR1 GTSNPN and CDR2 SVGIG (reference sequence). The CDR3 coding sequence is TGTGCCTGGAGTGTTCTGGGGATGAATGAAAAACTGTTTTTT. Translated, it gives CAWSVLGMNEKLFF.

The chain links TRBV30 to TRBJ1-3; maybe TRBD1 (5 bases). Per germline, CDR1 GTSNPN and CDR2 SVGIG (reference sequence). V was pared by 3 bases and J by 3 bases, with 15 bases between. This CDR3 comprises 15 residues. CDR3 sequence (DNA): TGTGCCTGGAGCGAAACAGGATTCCTTGGAAACACCATATATTTT. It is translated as CAWSETGFLGNTIYF.

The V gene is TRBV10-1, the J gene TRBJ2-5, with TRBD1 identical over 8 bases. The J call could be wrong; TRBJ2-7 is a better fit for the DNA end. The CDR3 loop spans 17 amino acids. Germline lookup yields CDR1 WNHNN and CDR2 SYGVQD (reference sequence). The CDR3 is CASSGIGRQGNSYEQYF. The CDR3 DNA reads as TGCGCCAGCAGTGGGATTGGGAGACAGGGGAACTCCTACGAGCAGTACTTC.

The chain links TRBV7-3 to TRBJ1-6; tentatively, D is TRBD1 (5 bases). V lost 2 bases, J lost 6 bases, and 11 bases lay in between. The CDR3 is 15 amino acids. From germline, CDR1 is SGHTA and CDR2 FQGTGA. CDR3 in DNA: TGTGCCAGCAGCTTATCGGGGGAGCGTAATTCACCCCTCCACTTT. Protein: CASSLSGERNSPLHF. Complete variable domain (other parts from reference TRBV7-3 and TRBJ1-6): GAGVSQTPSNKVTEKGKYVELRCDPISGHTALYWYRQSLGQGPEFLIYFQGTGAADDSGLPNDRFFAVRPEGSVSTLKIQRTERGDSAVYLCASSLSGERNSPLHFGNGTRLTVT.

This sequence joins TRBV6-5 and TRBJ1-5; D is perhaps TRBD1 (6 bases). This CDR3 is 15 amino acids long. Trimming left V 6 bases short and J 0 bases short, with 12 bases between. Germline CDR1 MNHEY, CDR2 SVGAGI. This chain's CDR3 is CASSPGQHSNQPQHF. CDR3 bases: TGTGCCAGCAGCCCCGGACAGCATAGCAATCAGCCCCAGCATTTT.

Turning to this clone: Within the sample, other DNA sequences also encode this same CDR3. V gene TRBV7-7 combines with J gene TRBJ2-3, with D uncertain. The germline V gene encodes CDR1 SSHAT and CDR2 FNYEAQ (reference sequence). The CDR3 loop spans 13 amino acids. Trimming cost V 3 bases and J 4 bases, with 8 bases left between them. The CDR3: CASSLAEADTQYF. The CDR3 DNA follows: TGTGCCAGCAGCTTGGCAGAGGCAGATACGCAGTATTTT.

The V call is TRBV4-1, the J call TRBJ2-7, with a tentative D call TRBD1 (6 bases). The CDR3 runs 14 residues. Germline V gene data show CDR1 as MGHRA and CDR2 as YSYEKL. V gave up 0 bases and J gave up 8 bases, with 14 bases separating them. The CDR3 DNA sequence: TGCGCCAGCAGCCAAGACTCTTCAGGACAGAAGCAGTACTTC. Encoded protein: CASSQDSSGQKQYF.

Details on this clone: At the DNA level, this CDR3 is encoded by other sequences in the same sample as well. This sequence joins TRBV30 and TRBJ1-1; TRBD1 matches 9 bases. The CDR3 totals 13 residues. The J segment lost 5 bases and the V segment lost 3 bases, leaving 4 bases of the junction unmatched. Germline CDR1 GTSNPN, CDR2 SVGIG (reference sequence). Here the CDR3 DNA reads TGTGCCTGGAGGAGACAGGGGGGGACTGAAGCTTTCTTT. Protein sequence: CAWRRQGGTEAFF. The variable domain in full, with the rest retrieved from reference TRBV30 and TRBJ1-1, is SQTIHQWPATLVQPVGSPLSLECTVEGTSNPNLYWYRQAAGRGLQLLFYSVGIGQISSEVPQNLSASRPQDRQFILSSKKLLLSDSGFYLCAWRRQGGTEAFFGQGTRLTVV.